What follows describes a single TCR beta chain. V was pared by 3 bases and J by 0 bases, with 12 bases between. The CDR3 consists of 15 residues. Germline V gene data show CDR1 as LNHDA and CDR2 as SQIVND (reference sequence). The sample originates from a study of blood T cell repertoires in COVID-19. About the study: Sites across the United States, Italy and Spain contributed samples from acute and convalescent COVID-19. The cDNA or gDNA used as material had been derived from T cells, B-cell-depleted T cells, or PBMCs.

The protocol was immunoSEQ multiplex PCR, while the TCRdb copy is restricted to in-frame clones and leaves out a portion. The repertoire holds 350,000 to 550,000 clones, with roughly nine tenths as singletons. The sequence derives from a man aged 25 to 40 who had recovered from COVID-19. V gene TRBV19 combines with J gene TRBJ2-7; no reliable D call. The sequenced sample consisted of PBMCs or T cells enriched from blood (not recorded which). The CDR3 loop is CASSMLGRTSYEQYF. DNA of the CDR3: TGTGCCAGTAGTATGCTTGGGCGCACCTCCTACGAGCAGTACTTC.